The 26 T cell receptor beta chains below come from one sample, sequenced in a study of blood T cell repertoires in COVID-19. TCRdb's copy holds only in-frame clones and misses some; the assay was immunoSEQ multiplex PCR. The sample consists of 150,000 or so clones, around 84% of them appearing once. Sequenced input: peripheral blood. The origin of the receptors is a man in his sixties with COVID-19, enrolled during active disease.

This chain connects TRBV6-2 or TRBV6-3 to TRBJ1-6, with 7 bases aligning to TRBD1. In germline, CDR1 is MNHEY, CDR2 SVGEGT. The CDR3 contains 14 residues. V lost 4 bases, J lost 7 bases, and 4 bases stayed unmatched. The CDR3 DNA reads TGTGCCAGCAGTTGGGGGGACAGAAATTCACCCCTCCACTTT. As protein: CASSWGDRNSPLHF.

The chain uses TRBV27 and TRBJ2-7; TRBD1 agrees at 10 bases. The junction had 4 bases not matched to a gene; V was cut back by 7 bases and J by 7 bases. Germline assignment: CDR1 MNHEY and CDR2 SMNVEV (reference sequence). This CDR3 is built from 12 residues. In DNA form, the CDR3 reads TGTGCCAGCAAGACAGGGGGCCGGGAGCAGTACTTC. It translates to CASKTGGREQYF.

The CDR3 DNA reads as TGTGCCAGCAGCGCCCAGGCAGACAAAACCTACGAGCAGTACTTC. As protein: CASSAQADKTYEQYF. The chain recombines TRBV9 with TRBJ2-7; D is unclear. The V and J ends lost 3 bases and 2 bases respectively, with 15 bases between them. The CDR3 spans 15 residues. Germline V CDR1 and CDR2: SGDLS, YYNGEE.

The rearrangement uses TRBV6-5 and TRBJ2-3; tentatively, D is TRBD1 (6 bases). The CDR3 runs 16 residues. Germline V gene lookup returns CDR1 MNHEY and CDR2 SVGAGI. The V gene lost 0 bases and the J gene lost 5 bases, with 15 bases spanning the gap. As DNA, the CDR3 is TGTGCCAGCAGTTACTCGATAAACAGGGCTAAAGATACGCAGTATTTT. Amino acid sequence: CASSYSINRAKDTQYF.

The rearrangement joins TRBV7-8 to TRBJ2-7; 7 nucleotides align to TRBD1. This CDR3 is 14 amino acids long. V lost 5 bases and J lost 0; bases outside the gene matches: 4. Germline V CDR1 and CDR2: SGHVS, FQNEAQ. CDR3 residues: CASSDRVTSYEQYF. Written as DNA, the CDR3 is TGTGCCAGCAGCGACAGGGTTACCTCCTACGAGCAGTACTTC.

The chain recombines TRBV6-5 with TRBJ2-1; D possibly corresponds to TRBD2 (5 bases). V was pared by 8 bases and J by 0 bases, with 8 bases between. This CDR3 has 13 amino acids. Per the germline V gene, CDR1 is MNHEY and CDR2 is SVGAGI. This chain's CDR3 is CASGRGSYNEQFF. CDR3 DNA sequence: TGTGCCAGCGGACGGGGCTCCTACAATGAGCAGTTCTTC.

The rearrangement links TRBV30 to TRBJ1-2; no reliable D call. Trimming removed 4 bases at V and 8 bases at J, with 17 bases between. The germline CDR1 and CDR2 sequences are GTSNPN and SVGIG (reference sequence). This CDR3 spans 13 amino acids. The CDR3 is CAWTSLGSGGYTF. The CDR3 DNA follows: TGTGCCTGGACCAGTCTGGGTTCGGGGGGCTACACCTTC.

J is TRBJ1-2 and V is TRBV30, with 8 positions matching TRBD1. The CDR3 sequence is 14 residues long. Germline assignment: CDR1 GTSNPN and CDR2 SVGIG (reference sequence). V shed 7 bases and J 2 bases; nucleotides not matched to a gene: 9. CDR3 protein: CASKTRQGNYGYTF. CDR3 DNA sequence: TGTGCCTCTAAAACCAGACAGGGGAACTATGGCTACACCTTC.

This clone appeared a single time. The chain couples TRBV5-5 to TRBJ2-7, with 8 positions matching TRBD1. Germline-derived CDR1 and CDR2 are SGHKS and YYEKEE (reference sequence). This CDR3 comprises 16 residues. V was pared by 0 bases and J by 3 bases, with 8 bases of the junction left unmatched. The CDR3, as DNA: TGTGCCAGCAGCTTGGCGTCTAGGACAGGGAACTACGAGCAGTACTTC. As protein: CASSLASRTGNYEQYF.

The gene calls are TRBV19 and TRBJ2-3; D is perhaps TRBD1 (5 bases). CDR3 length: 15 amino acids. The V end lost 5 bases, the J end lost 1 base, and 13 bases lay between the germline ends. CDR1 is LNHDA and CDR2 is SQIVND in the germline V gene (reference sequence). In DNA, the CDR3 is TGTGCCAGTAGTTTTCGACAGAGCGGCACAGATACGCAGTATTTT. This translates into CASSFRQSGTDTQYF.

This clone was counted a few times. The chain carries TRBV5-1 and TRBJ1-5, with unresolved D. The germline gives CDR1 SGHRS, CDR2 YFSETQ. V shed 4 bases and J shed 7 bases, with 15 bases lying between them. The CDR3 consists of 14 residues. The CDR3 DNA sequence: TGCGCCAGCAGCCCCCGAGGAGGTCGGCAGCCCCAGCATTTT. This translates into CASSPRGGRQPQHF. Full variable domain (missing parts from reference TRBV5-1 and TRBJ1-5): KAGVTQTPRYLIKTRGQQVTLSCSPISGHRSVSWYQQTPGQGLQFLFEYFSETQRNKGNFPGRFSGRQFSNSRSEMNVSTLELGDSALYLCASSPRGGRQPQHFGDGTRLSIL.

The CDR3 sequence is CSTNGVLSGNTIYF. The CDR3 DNA is TGCAGCACCAACGGGGTCCTCTCTGGAAACACCATATATTTT. This rearrangement joins TRBV29-1 to TRBJ1-3; D is undetermined. The CDR3 has 14 residues. Looked up from germline, CDR1 is SQVTM and CDR2 is ANQGSEA. V lost 8 bases and J lost 0, with 14 bases in between. Using reference TRBV29-1 and TRBJ1-3 for the parts outside the CDR3, the full variable domain is SAVISQKPSRDICQRGTSLTIQCQVDSQVTMMFWYRQQPGQSLTLIATANQGSEATYESGFVIDKFPISRPNLTFSTLTVSNMSPEDSSIYLCSTNGVLSGNTIYFGEGSWLTVV.

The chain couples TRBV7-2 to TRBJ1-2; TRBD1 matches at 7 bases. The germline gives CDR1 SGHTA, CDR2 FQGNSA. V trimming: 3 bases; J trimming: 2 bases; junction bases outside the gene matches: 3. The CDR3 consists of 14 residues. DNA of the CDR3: TGTGCCAGCAGCTTCGGGACAGCGAACTATGGCTACACCTTC. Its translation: CASSFGTANYGYTF.

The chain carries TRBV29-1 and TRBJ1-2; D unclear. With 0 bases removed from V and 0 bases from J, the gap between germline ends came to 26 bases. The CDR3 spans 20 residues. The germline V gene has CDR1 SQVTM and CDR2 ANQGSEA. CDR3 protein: CSVEDLRSSSGTIANYGYTF. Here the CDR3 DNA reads TGCAGCGTTGAAGATCTTAGGTCTTCGTCAGGTACGATAGCTAACTATGGCTACACCTTC. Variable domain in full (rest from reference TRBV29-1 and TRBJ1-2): SAVISQKPSRDICQRGTSLTIQCQVDSQVTMMFWYRQQPGQSLTLIATANQGSEATYESGFVIDKFPISRPNLTFSTLTVSNMSPEDSSIYLCSVEDLRSSSGTIANYGYTFGSGTRLTVV.

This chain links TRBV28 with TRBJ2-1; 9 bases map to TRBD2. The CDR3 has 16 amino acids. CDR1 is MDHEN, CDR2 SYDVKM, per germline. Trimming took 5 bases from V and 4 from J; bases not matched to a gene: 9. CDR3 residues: CASSPHSGGIYNEQFF. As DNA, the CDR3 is TGTGCCAGCAGTCCCCATAGCGGGGGCATATACAATGAGCAGTTCTTC.

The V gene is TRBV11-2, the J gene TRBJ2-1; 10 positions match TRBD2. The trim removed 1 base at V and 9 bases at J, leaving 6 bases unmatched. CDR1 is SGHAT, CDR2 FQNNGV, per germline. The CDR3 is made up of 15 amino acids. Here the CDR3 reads CASSLVSPSGGEQFF. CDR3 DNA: TGTGCCAGCAGCTTAGTGAGTCCTAGCGGGGGTGAGCAGTTCTTC.

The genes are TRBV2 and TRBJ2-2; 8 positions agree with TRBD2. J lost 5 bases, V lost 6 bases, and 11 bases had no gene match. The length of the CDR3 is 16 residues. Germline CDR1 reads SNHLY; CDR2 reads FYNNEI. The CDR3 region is CASRRLAGISTGELFF. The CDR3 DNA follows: TGTGCCAGCAGGCGTTTAGCGGGAATTTCGACCGGGGAGCTGTTTTTT.

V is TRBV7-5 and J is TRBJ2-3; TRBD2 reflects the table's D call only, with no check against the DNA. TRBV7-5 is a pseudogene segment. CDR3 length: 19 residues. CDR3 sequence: CARSLPLAGGPWVSDTQYF. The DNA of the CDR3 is TGTGCCAGAAGCTTACCCCTAGCGGGAGGGCCTTGGGTATCGGATACGCAGTATTTT.

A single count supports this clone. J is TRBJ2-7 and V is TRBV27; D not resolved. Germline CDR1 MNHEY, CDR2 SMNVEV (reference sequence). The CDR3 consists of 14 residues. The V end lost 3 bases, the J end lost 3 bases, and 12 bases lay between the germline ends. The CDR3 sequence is CASSFPDNIYEQYF. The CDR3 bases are TGTGCCAGCAGTTTTCCCGACAATATCTACGAGCAGTACTTC.

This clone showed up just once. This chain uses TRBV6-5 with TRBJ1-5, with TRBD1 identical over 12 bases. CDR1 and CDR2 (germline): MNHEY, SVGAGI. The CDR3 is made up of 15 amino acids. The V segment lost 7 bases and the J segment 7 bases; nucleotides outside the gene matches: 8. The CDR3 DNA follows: TGTGCCAGCATGCCGGGACAGGGGGCACAGCAGCCCCAGCATTTT. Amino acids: CASMPGQGAQQPQHF.

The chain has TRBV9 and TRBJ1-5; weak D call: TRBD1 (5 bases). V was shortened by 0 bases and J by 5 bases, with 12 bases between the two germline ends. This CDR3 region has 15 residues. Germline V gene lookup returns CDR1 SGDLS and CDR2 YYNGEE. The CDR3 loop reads CASSVDEGAYQPQHF. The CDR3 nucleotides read TGTGCCAGCAGCGTAGACGAAGGGGCATATCAGCCCCAGCATTTT.

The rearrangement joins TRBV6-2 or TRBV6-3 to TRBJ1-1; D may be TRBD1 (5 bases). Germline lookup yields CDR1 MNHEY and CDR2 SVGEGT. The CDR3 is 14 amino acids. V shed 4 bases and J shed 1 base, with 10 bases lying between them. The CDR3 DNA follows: TGTGCCAGCAGTTGGCAGGACAAGAACACTGAAGCTTTCTTT. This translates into CASSWQDKNTEAFF.

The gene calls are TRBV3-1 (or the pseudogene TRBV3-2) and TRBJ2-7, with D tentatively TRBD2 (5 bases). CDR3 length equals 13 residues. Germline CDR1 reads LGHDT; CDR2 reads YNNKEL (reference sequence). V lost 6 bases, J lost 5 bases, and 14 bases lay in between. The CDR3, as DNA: TGTGCCAGCAGTGCACAGAGGGTCAACGAGCAGTACTTC. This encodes CASSAQRVNEQYF.

The CDR3 DNA reads as TGTGCCAGTAGTGCCGGGACAGGGGGTACGCCCCAGCATTTT. Its protein product is CASSAGTGGTPQHF. The gene calls are TRBV19 and TRBJ1-5; the match to TRBD1 covers 11 bases. Germline V gene lookup returns CDR1 LNHDA and CDR2 SQIVND (reference sequence). Trimming cost V 5 bases and J 9 bases; bases outside gene matches: 6. CDR3 length equals 14 residues.

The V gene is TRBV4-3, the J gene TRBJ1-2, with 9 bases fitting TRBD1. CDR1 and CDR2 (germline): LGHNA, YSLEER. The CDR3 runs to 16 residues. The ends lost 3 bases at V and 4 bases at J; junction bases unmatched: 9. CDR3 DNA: TGCGCCAGCAGCCATGAAACCACAGGGGGCAGCTATGGCTACACCTTC. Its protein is CASSHETTGGSYGYTF.

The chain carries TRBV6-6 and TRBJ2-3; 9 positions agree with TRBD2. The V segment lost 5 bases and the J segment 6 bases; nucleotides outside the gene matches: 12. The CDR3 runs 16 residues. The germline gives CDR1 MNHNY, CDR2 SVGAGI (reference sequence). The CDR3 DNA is TGTGCCAGCAGTGGGACTTTGCGGGGGGGCCGGGATACGCAGTATTTT. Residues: CASSGTLRGGRDTQYF.